These 12 T cell receptor beta chains came from one sample sequenced in a study of T-cell memory formation after mild COVID-19. TCRdb independently ran MiXCR on the 5' RACE reads; one entry per CDR3 protein. The data show about 240,000 distinct CDR3 sequences, with around 10% seen just once and around 23% held by the top ten. The sample taken for sequencing was PBMCs or a T cell subset sorted from them (not recorded which). These TCRs come from a man between 18 and 35 years old who had mild COVID-19 (a few samples of this study predate the infection). Cell type and time point are not known.

The rearrangement joins TRBV7-9 to TRBJ1-2, with TRBD1 as a possible D gene (5 bases). Germline CDR1 reads SEHNR; CDR2 reads FQNEAQ (reference sequence). The CDR3 extends over 18 amino acids. The V and J ends lost 1 base and 6 bases respectively, with 24 bases between them. CDR3 in DNA: TGTGCCAGCAGCTTAGATGAAATGTTGGCGGACGGGGGGGATGGCTACACCTTC. Encoded protein: CASSLDEMLADGGDGYTF.

The chain links TRBV20-1 to TRBJ2-7; 12 bases map to TRBD2. CDR1 and CDR2 from the germline V gene are DFQATT and SNEGSKA (reference sequence). The CDR3 sequence is 14 residues long. With V trimmed by 3 bases and J by 4 bases, 4 bases remained unmatched. In DNA, the CDR3 is TGCAGTGCTAGCCCCACTAGCGGGGGGTACGAGCAGTACTTC. Translation gives CSASPTSGGYEQYF.

This clonotype appeared a few times. The chain is built from TRBV10-3 and TRBJ1-1, with D perhaps TRBD1 (6 bases). Trimming took 2 bases from V and 5 from J, leaving 18 bases between them. The CDR3 totals 16 residues. Germline CDR1 and CDR2: ENHRY and SYGVKD. The CDR3 coding sequence is TGTGCCATCAGTGAGCATCAGCGACAGGCGGGTACTGAAGCTTTCTTT. Translated: CAISEHQRQAGTEAFF.

The chain's CDR3 is CATYSGTTNSYEQYF. The CDR3 DNA reads TGTGCCACCTATTCCGGGACCACCAACTCCTACGAGCAGTACTTC. This sequence joins TRBV10-3 and TRBJ2-7, with D perhaps given as TRBD1 or TRBD2 (5 bases each). Trimming shortened V by 10 bases and J by 0 bases, and 19 bases separated the two germline ends. The CDR3 loop spans 15 amino acids. Looked up from germline, CDR1 is ENHRY and CDR2 is SYGVKD.

The chain has TRBV6-5 and TRBJ1-2; no definite D call. The CDR3 has 13 residues. Between the trimmed V and J ends, which lost 5 bases and 2 bases, there was a span of 9 bases. Germline CDR1 and CDR2: MNHEY and SVGAGI. The CDR3: CASSQGENYGYTF. The CDR3 DNA reads TGTGCCAGCAGTCAAGGAGAAAACTATGGCTACACCTTC.

The V gene is TRBV12-3 or TRBV12-4, the J gene TRBJ1-2; D gene ambiguous. Trimming removed 7 bases at V and 2 bases at J, with 11 bases between. The CDR3 is made up of 13 amino acids. The CDR3 nucleotides read TGTGCCAGCACCTCCGACGGCAACTATGGCTACACCTTC. Translation gives CASTSDGNYGYTF.

V and J are TRBV6-2 or TRBV6-3 and TRBJ1-5, with D unclear. V was pared by 5 bases and J by 4 bases, with 9 bases between. This CDR3 is built from 13 residues. Germline values: CDR1 MNHEY, CDR2 SVGEGT. The CDR3 is CASSRRQNQPQHF. The CDR3, as DNA: TGTGCCAGCAGTCGCCGGCAAAATCAGCCCCAGCATTTT.

The CDR3 sequence: CSARTRAVGTQYF. CDR3 sequence (DNA): TGCAGTGCTCGGACTAGGGCCGTCGGGACCCAGTACTTC. The gene calls are TRBV20-1 and TRBJ2-5, with 7 bases that match TRBD2. This CDR3 region has 13 residues. Germline CDR1 and CDR2: DFQATT and SNEGSKA (reference sequence). J gave up 7 bases and V 5 bases, and 10 bases lay outside the gene matches.

The chain couples TRBV27 to TRBJ2-3; D gene uncertain. This CDR3 has 12 residues. V was pared by 5 bases and J by 8 bases, with 11 bases between. Germline loops: CDR1 MNHEY, CDR2 SMNVEV (reference sequence). The CDR3 here is CASSQSMITQYF. The DNA of the CDR3 is TGTGCCAGCAGTCAAAGCATGATTACGCAGTATTTT.

The chain joins TRBV7-9 to TRBJ1-3, with TRBD1 as a possible D gene (6 bases). Germline CDR1 SEHNR, CDR2 FQNEAQ (reference sequence). The ends were cut back, 6 bases at V and 2 bases at J, with 14 bases in the middle. The CDR3 has 15 amino acids. CDR3 DNA sequence: TGTGCCAGCAGGCCGACAGGACAACCTGGAAACACCATATATTTT. Translating gives CASRPTGQPGNTIYF.

Only a few counts were recorded for this clonotype. The chain is built from TRBV29-1 and TRBJ2-1; maybe TRBD2 (5 bases). Trimming removed 6 bases from V and 8 bases from J, with 14 bases in between. Germline V CDR1 and CDR2: SQVTM, ANQGSEA. CDR3 length: 12 amino acids. CDR3 sequence reads: CSVVVGRDEQFF. For the CDR3, the DNA is TGCAGCGTGGTGGTCGGGCGGGATGAGCAGTTCTTC.

The CDR3 sequence: CSAKAGGFDTQYF. The DNA of the CDR3 is TGCAGCGCGAAAGCGGGGGGTTTTGATACGCAGTATTTT. The chain combines TRBV20-1 with TRBJ2-3, with 9 nucleotides matching TRBD2. This CDR3 region has 13 residues. The germline CDR1 and CDR2 sequences are DFQATT and SNEGSKA (reference sequence).